The present entry profiles one TCR beta chain with its context. The antigen is unknown. This CDR3 has 16 amino acids. CDR1 and CDR2 from the germline V gene are SGHDN and FVKESK. Trimming removed 0 bases at V and 7 bases at J, with 18 bases between. The sample belongs to a study of blood T cells in healthy people across ages. The study isolated at least 6 million PBMCs from each sample. Findings of the study overall: No conclusive comparison of naive versus antigen-experienced cells was possible with unsorted PBMCs.

PCR was performed a second time for about 7 to 11 cycles using a sample-barcoded 5' primer and a J-beta primer mix. The template-switch adaptor was a 5' adaptor with 12 random nucleotides. It tagged each cDNA molecule. Each CDR3 protein gets one entry after TCRdb re-called the 5' RACE reads with MiXCR. The sample lists about 780,000 distinct CDR3 sequences; about half were seen once. The origin of this receptor is a man older than 75 in good health. Sequencing used blood. The chain has TRBV14 and TRBJ1-2; D perhaps matches TRBD1 (6 bases). For the CDR3, the DNA is TGTGCCAGCAGCCAAGATATAATACAGGGAGGAAGTGGCTACACCTTC. Amino acids: CASSQDIIQGGSGYTF.